This entry features one TCR beta chain sequence. What it binds is unknown. Other DNA sequences of this sample code for an identical CDR3. As every portion of the isolated RNA was reverse transcribed, the sequencing read expressed TCRB transcripts. Some clones are missing from TCRdb's copy, which holds only in-frame ones; the method was immunoSEQ multiplex PCR. Of fewer than 65,000 clones in the sample, 59% were seen once. In all sorted populations, purity surpassed 95%. The CDR3 length is 13 residues. Per germline, CDR1 SGHRS and CDR2 YFSETQ. V lost 4 bases and J 3 bases, leaving 8 bases between the germline ends. The source of the sample is a study of beta chain features in type 1 diabetes. Study-wide results and caveats: All four CD4+ subsets from Type 1 diabetes patients carried moderately but significantly shorter TCRB CDR3s.

This chain joins TRBV5-1 and TRBJ2-1, with D perhaps matching TRBD1 (6 bases). The specimen was Tregs from blood. The source of this sequence is a woman aged 18-35 years in good health. CDR3 sequence (DNA): TGCGCCAGCAGCCCACAGGGCTACAATGAGCAGTTCTTC. This encodes CASSPQGYNEQFF.